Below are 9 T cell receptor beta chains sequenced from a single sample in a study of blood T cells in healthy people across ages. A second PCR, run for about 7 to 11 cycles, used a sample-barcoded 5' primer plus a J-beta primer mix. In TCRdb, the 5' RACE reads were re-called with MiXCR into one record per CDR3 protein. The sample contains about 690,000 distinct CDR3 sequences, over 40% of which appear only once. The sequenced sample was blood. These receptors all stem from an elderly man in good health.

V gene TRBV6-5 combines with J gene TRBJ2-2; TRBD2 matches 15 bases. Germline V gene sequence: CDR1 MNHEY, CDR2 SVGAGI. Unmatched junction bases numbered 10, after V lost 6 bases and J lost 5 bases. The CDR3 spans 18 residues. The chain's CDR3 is CASRNSGTSGGRTGELFF. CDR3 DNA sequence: TGTGCCAGCAGAAACTCTGGGACTAGCGGGGGGAGAACCGGGGAGCTGTTTTTT.

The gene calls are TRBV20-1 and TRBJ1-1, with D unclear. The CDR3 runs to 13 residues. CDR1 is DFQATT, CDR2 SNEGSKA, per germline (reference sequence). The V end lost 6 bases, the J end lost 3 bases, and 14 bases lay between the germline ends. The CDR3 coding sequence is TGCAGTGCCATAGAGCGATCATACACTGAAGCTTTCTTT. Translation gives CSAIERSYTEAFF.

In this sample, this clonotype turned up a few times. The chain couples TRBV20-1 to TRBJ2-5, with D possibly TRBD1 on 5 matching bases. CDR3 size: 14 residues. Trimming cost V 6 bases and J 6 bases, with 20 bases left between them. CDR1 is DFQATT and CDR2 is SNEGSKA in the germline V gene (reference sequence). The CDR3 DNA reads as TGCAGTGCCCCGTATGGGCAGGGTAGAAAGACCCAGTACTTC. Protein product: CSAPYGQGRKTQYF.

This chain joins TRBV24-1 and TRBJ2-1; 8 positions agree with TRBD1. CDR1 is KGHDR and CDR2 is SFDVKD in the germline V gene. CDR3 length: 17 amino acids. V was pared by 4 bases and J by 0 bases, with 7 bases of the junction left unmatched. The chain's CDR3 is CATSDPRTGSSYNEQFF. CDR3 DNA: TGTGCCACCAGTGACCCCAGGACAGGGTCCTCCTACAATGAGCAGTTCTTC.

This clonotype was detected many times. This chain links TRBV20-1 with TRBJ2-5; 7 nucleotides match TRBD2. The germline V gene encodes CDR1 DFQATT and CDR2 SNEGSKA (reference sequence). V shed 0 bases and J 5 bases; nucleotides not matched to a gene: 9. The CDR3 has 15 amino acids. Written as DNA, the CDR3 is TGCAGTGCTAGAGATTCCCGGGAGGTTATTGAGACCCAGTACTTC. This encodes CSARDSREVIETQYF.

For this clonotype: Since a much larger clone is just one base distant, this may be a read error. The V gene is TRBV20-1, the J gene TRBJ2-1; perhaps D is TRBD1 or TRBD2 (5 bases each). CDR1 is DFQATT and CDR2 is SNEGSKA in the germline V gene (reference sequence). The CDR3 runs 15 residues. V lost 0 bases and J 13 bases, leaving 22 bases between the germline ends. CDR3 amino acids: CSARDRMGTFDAQFF. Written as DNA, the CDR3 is TGCAGTGCTAGAGATCGAATGGGGACCTTCGATGCCCAGTTCTTC.

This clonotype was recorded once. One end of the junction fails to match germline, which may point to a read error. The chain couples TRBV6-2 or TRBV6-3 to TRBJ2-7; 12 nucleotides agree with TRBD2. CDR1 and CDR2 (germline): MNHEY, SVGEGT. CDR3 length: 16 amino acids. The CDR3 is CASSNNGLAGTYERYF. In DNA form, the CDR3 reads TGTGCCAGCAGTAACAACGGACTAGCGGGAACCTACGAGCGGTACTTC.

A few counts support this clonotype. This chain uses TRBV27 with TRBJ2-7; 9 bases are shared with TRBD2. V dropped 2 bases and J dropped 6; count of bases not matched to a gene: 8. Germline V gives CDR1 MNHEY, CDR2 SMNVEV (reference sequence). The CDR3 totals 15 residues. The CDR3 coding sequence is TGTGCCAGCAGTTTAAGTTCCCCGCGGGGGGGCGAGCAGTACTTC. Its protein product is CASSLSSPRGGEQYF.

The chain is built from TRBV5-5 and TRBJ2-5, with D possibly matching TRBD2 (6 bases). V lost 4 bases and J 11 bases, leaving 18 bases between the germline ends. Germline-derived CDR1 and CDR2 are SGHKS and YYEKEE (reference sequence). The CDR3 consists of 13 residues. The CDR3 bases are TGTGCCAGCAGCACCTGGACGTCTCGGGAGCAGTACTTC. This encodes CASSTWTSREQYF.